What follows are 10 T cell receptor beta chains derived from one specimen sequenced in a study of cytomegalovirus exposure and HLA in healthy donors. It was with 60 Vbeta and 13 Jbeta primers that the PCR ran. The protocol was immunoSEQ multiplex PCR, while the TCRdb copy is restricted to in-frame clones and leaves out a portion. The table shows about 130,000 clones, with roughly three quarters occurring only once. Sequenced: PBMCs. The receptors come from a man aged 25-45 years in good health and CMV-seropositive.

The CDR3 sequence: CASSTPHSANTEAFF. CDR3 nucleotide sequence: TGTGCCAGTAGCACCCCCCACAGTGCTAACACTGAAGCTTTCTTT. The chain has TRBV19 and TRBJ1-1, with D unclear. The germline CDR1 and CDR2 sequences are LNHDA and SQIVND (reference sequence). This CDR3 comprises 15 residues. Between the trimmed V and J ends, which lost 6 bases and 2 bases, there was a span of 16 bases.

This clone was detected only a few times. This rearrangement joins TRBV5-1 to TRBJ2-7, with 7 bases that match TRBD2. There are 15 residues in the CDR3. Per germline, CDR1 SGHRS and CDR2 YFSETQ. Unmatched junction bases numbered 11, after V lost 1 base and J lost 7 bases. The CDR3 reads CASSLRGDPQGEQYF. CDR3 DNA sequence: TGCGCCAGCAGCTTGCGGGGGGACCCCCAGGGAGAGCAGTACTTC.

The chain has TRBV7-9 and TRBJ1-2; D is perhaps TRBD1 (6 bases). V lost 5 bases to trimming and J lost 0 bases, with 10 bases between them. Per the germline V gene, CDR1 is SEHNR and CDR2 is FQNEAQ (reference sequence). The CDR3 has 14 residues. The CDR3 loop is CASSNRAPNYGYTF. The CDR3 region has the DNA TGTGCCAGCAGCAACAGGGCCCCTAACTATGGCTACACCTTC.

This clone occurred once. V is TRBV5-5 and J is TRBJ2-1; TRBD2 matches 7 bases. Germline CDR1 SGHKS, CDR2 YYEKEE (reference sequence). The ends lost 4 bases at V and 0 bases at J; junction bases unmatched: 10. The CDR3 has 17 amino acids. The CDR3 DNA sequence: TGTGCCAGCAGCCGACCGGGTACTAGCGTCTCCTACAATGAGCAGTTCTTC. It yields the protein CASSRPGTSVSYNEQFF.

The J gene is TRBJ2-1, the V gene TRBV4-3; D is perhaps TRBD2 (6 bases). This CDR3 has 15 amino acids. V lost 3 bases and J 4 bases, leaving 13 bases between the germline ends. CDR1 is LGHNA, CDR2 YSLEER, per germline. The CDR3 here is CASSHAGTNYNEQFF. The CDR3, as DNA: TGCGCCAGCAGCCACGCGGGAACGAATTACAATGAGCAGTTCTTC.

V usage is TRBV4-2 and J usage is TRBJ1-2, with D perhaps matching TRBD1 (5 bases). CDR3 length: 15 residues. With 2 bases removed from V and 7 bases from J, the gap between germline ends came to 17 bases. Germline CDR1 LGHNA, CDR2 YNFKEQ. This chain's CDR3 is CASSQLETVPAGYTF. CDR3 bases: TGTGCCAGCAGCCAATTGGAGACAGTTCCTGCTGGCTACACCTTC.

The chain links TRBV7-8 to TRBJ2-5; D may be TRBD2 (5 bases). Germline loops: CDR1 SGHVS, CDR2 FQNEAQ. V lost 5 bases and J 4 bases, leaving 20 bases between the germline ends. The CDR3 has 16 amino acids. Here the CDR3 reads CASSPRGDSDLETQYF. CDR3 sequence (DNA): TGTGCCAGCAGCCCCCGGGGAGATAGTGATTTAGAGACCCAGTACTTC.

This chain joins TRBV7-8 and TRBJ1-1; D gene ambiguous. The length of the CDR3 is 13 residues. The germline gives CDR1 SGHVS, CDR2 FQNEAQ. Deletions cut 8 bases from V and 1 base from J, with 11 bases between. The CDR3 DNA follows: TGTGCCAGCCTAAAGAACGAGAACACTGAAGCTTTCTTT. It translates to CASLKNENTEAFF.

CDR3 sequence (DNA): TGTGCCAGCAGCTTAGATCTAGGGACCCAGTACTTC. Translation gives CASSLDLGTQYF. This sequence joins TRBV11-3 and TRBJ2-5; D unresolved. The germline CDR1 and CDR2 sequences are SGHNT and YENEEA. This CDR3 has 12 amino acids. V gave up 0 bases and J gave up 7 bases, with 6 bases separating them.

The chain employs TRBV5-1 and TRBJ2-5; tentative D call: TRBD2 (7 bases). Trimming left V 3 bases short and J 4 bases short, with 31 bases between. The CDR3 loop spans 20 amino acids. Per germline, CDR1 SGHRS and CDR2 YFSETQ. The CDR3 region is CASSSDVRGAAGVGGETQYF. The CDR3 DNA sequence: TGCGCCAGCAGCTCAGACGTTCGGGGGGCGGCGGGAGTAGGAGGAGAGACCCAGTACTTC.